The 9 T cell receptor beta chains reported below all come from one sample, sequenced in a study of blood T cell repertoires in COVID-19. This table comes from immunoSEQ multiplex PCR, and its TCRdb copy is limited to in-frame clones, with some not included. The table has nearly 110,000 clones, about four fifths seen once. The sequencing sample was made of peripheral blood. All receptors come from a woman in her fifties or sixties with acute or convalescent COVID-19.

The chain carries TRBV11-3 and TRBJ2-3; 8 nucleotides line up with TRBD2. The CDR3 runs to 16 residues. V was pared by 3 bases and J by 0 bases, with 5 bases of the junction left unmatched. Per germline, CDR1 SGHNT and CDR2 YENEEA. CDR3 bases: TGTGCCAGCAGCTTTGGTAGCGGGACTAGCACAGATACGCAGTATTTT. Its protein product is CASSFGSGTSTDTQYF.

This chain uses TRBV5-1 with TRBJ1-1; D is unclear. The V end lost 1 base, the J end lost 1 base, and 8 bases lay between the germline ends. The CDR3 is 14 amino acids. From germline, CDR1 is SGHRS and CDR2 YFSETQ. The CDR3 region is CASSLYRGNTEAFF. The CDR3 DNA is TGCGCCAGCAGCTTGTATCGGGGGAACACTGAAGCTTTCTTT.

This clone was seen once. Written as DNA, the CDR3 is TGTGCCTCCCGCCAGGGGGCCGGTGAAAAACTGTTTTTT. It specifies CASRQGAGEKLFF. J is TRBJ1-4 and V is TRBV30; TRBD1 agrees at 8 bases. The CDR3 is made up of 13 amino acids. After removal of 7 bases from V and 7 bases from J, the junction contained 8 bases not matched to a gene. Germline loops: CDR1 GTSNPN, CDR2 SVGIG (reference sequence).

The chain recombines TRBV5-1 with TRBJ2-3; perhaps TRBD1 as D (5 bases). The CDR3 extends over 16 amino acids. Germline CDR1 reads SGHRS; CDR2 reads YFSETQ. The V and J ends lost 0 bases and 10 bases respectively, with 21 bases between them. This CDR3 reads CASSLVSTDPPLAQYF. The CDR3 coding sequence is TGCGCCAGCAGCTTGGTATCGACAGATCCCCCGCTAGCGCAGTATTTT.

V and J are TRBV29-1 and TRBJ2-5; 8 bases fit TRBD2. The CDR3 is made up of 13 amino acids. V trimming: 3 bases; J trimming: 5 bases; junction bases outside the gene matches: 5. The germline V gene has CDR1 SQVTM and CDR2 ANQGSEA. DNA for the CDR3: TGCAGCGTTGACGGGGGGGGCCGGGAGACCCAGTACTTC. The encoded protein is CSVDGGGRETQYF.

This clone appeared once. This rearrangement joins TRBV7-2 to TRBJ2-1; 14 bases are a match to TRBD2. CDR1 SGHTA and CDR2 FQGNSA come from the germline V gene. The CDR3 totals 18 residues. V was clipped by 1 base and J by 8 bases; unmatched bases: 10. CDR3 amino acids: CASSLGATSGRARDEQFF. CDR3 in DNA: TGTGCCAGCAGCTTAGGGGCGACTAGCGGGAGGGCCAGGGATGAGCAGTTCTTC.

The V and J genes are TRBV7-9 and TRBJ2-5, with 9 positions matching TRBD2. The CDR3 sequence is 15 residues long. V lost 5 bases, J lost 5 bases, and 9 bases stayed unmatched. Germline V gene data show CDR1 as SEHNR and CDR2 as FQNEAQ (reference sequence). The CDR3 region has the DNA TGTGCCAGCAGCCCCTTGGGAAGCGGGGGGGAGACCCAGTACTTC. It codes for CASSPLGSGGETQYF.

CDR3 DNA sequence: TGTGCCAGCAGCAATCGTCCGGCGGGGACCTACGAGCAGTACTTC. This codes for CASSNRPAGTYEQYF. The chain links TRBV11-2 to TRBJ2-7, with D perhaps matching TRBD2 (6 bases). The length of the CDR3 is 15 residues. Looked up from germline, CDR1 is SGHAT and CDR2 is FQNNGV. Trimming shortened V by 5 bases and J by 2 bases, and 16 bases separated the two germline ends.

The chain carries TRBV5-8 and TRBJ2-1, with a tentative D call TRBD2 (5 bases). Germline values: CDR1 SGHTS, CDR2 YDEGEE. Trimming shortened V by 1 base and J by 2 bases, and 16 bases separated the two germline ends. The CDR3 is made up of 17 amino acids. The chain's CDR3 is CASSLRYAGSAYNEQFF. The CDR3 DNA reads TGTGCCAGCAGCTTGAGATACGCGGGTTCCGCCTACAATGAGCAGTTCTTC.